The 11 T cell receptor beta chains presented below share a single source sample, sequenced in a study of T cells after yellow fever vaccination. TCRdb analysed the 5' RACE reads with MiXCR anew, one entry per CDR3 protein. The table has approximately 120,000 distinct CDR3 sequences, roughly 8.2% seen once. This specimen was CD8+ T cells sorted from PBMCs, taken on the day of the yellow fever booster vaccination. These receptors were obtained from a man aged 18 to 35 who received the YFV17D yellow fever vaccine.

J is TRBJ2-1 and V is TRBV2; the match to TRBD2 covers 8 bases. Germline values: CDR1 SNHLY, CDR2 FYNNEI. The CDR3 is 16 residues long. The V segment lost 7 bases and the J segment 4 bases; nucleotides outside the gene matches: 12. CDR3 sequence (DNA): TGTGCCAGCACCCGAAAGGAACTAGCGGTATACAATGAGCAGTTCTTC. Residues: CASTRKELAVYNEQFF.

This clonotype was detected a few times. The chain employs TRBV4-1 and TRBJ1-1; no definite D call. Germline CDR1 and CDR2: MGHRA and YSYEKL. CDR3 length: 17 amino acids. V lost 0 bases and J lost 0, with 14 bases in between. The CDR3 is CASSQDRLRTMNTEAFF. The CDR3 DNA follows: TGCGCCAGCAGCCAAGATCGTCTCCGAACAATGAACACTGAAGCTTTCTTT.

This clonotype occurred a few times. The chain carries TRBV4-1 and TRBJ2-7; tentative D call: TRBD1 (6 bases). Germline CDR1 and CDR2: MGHRA and YSYEKL. Trimming shortened V by 0 bases and J by 2 bases, and 11 bases separated the two germline ends. This CDR3 region has 15 residues. CDR3 sequence reads: CASSQEWNRAYEQYF. The CDR3 DNA reads as TGCGCCAGCAGCCAAGAATGGAACAGGGCCTACGAGCAGTACTTC.

V is TRBV27 and J is TRBJ1-1, with D unclear. Germline V gene sequence: CDR1 MNHEY, CDR2 SMNVEV (reference sequence). Trimming cost V 6 bases and J 4 bases, with 18 bases left between them. This CDR3 region has 15 residues. CDR3 DNA sequence: TGTGCCAGCAGCTCTTTGGGGAGTCGGGGCACTGAAGCTTTCTTT. Protein: CASSSLGSRGTEAFF.

This clonotype was detected a few times. V and J are TRBV11-2 and TRBJ1-4; tentative D call: TRBD1 (5 bases). Germline V lookup: CDR1 SGHAT, CDR2 FQNNGV. The V end lost 1 base, the J end lost 3 bases, and 12 bases lay between the germline ends. CDR3 length: 16 amino acids. CDR3 bases: TGTGCCAGCAGCTTAGTTCCGGGGCTGTCTAATGAAAAACTGTTTTTT. Protein sequence: CASSLVPGLSNEKLFF.

The chain couples TRBV12-3 or TRBV12-4 to TRBJ2-5; 8 bases align to TRBD1. The CDR3 spans 15 residues. J was trimmed by 1 base and V by 5 bases; bases with no gene match: 6. The CDR3 here is CASSEPDRAQETQYF. CDR3 sequence (DNA): TGTGCCAGCAGTGAACCGGACAGGGCCCAAGAGACCCAGTACTTC.

The chain employs TRBV27 and TRBJ2-1; 10 bases agree with TRBD2. This CDR3 region has 15 residues. V was pared by 7 bases and J by 8 bases, with 11 bases of the junction left unmatched. Germline CDR1 reads MNHEY; CDR2 reads SMNVEV (reference sequence). The CDR3 DNA is TGTGCCAGCATGACCAGCGGGGGGGTCAAGGATGAGCAGTTCTTC. It specifies CASMTSGGVKDEQFF.

This clonotype showed up many times. This chain joins TRBV14 and TRBJ2-7; the D gene could be TRBD1 or TRBD2 (5 bases each). Trimming left V 3 bases short and J 4 bases short, with 16 bases between. Per germline, CDR1 SGHDN and CDR2 FVKESK. This CDR3 contains 15 residues. The CDR3 bases are TGTGCCAGCAGCCAGACCACCTCCGGGGCTTACGAGCAGTACGTC. The encoded protein is CASSQTTSGAYEQYV.

V and J are TRBV7-9 and TRBJ1-5, with D possibly matching TRBD1 (6 bases). The V end lost 4 bases, the J end lost 5 bases, and 24 bases lay between the germline ends. The CDR3 sequence is 18 residues long. Germline loops: CDR1 SEHNR, CDR2 FQNEAQ (reference sequence). The CDR3: CASSSGGGEPPGYQPQHF. DNA of the CDR3: TGTGCCAGCAGCTCTGGGGGCGGTGAGCCCCCGGGTTATCAGCCCCAGCATTTT.

This clonotype was seen at least ten times. V and J are TRBV7-6 and TRBJ2-7, with D perhaps TRBD2 (6 bases). The germline gives CDR1 SGHVS, CDR2 FNYEAQ. V was trimmed by 5 bases and J by 7 bases, leaving 15 bases between them. CDR3 length: 13 residues. DNA for the CDR3: TGTGCCAGCAGCCCCCTAGGAGGGCGGGAGCAGTACTTC. It translates to CASSPLGGREQYF.

On this clonotype: One end of the junction varies from germline; a read error may be responsible. The chain links TRBV7-9 to TRBJ2-1, with 15 bases lining up with TRBD2. The germline V gene encodes CDR1 SEHNR and CDR2 FQNEAQ (reference sequence). The CDR3 consists of 16 residues. Written as DNA, the CDR3 is TGTGCCAGCAGCTTCTCCGGGACTAGCGGGGGGCCACCTGCTGTATTC. Translation gives CASSFSGTSGGPPAVF.